This TCR beta chain stems from a study of T cell responses to AZD1222 COVID-19 vaccine. Findings and limits, study-wide: Baseline seropositivity characterized only six or seven AZD1222 recipients. The donors showed a predominance of white British ancestry and of females, with possible underestimation of clonal diversity.

TCRdb's copy holds only in-frame clones and misses some; the assay was immunoSEQ multiplex PCR. The table has approximately 67,000 clones, approximately 90% seen once. The CDR3 sequence is 11 residues long. Trimming removed 6 bases at V and 9 bases at J, with 9 bases between. Germline CDR1 reads LNHDA; CDR2 reads SQIVND (reference sequence). Note on this clone: Antigen unknown.

This chain joins TRBV19 and TRBJ1-3, with D unresolved. Sequences were derived from peripheral blood, sampled on day 0 of AZD1222 vaccination. This TCR derives from an adult in good health. Written as DNA, the CDR3 is TGTGCCAGTAGGATATCGAGCACCATATATTTT. As protein: CASRISSTIYF.